The clone carrying this TCR beta chain was seen a few times. Its antigen is unidentified. The data belong to a study of T cell responses to AZD1222 COVID-19 vaccine. Study observations and caveats: The sample set comprised mostly white British donors with more females, and clonal diversity was possibly underestimated. It was only after the peak T cell response that any repertoires were sampled. Compared with day 0, the breadth and depth of the Spike-specific TCR repertoire rose significantly after two doses of AZD1222. Just a handful of people given AZD1222 tested seropositive at baseline.

Trimming pared 2 bases from V and 2 bases from J, leaving 6 bases between. CDR1 is KGHSH, CDR2 LQKENI, per germline. This CDR3 is built from 13 residues. The repertoire was sequenced with immunoSEQ multiplex PCR; TCRdb's copy has only in-frame clones and lacks some. This table has some 150,000 clones, 75% to 90% appearing once. This receptor was identified in an adult who received the AZD1222 COVID-19 vaccine. V usage is TRBV18 and J usage is TRBJ1-2; D uncertain. The sample in question was peripheral blood, obtained 28 days after the second AZD1222 dose. In DNA, the CDR3 is TGTGCCAGCTCACCAGGGCAGAACTATGGCTACACCTTC. Translated, it gives CASSPGQNYGYTF.